The clone carrying this TCR beta chain was found once. Its specificity is unknown. This table comes from immunoSEQ multiplex PCR, and its TCRdb copy is limited to in-frame clones, with some not included. The sample contains more than 30,000 clones, around 90% of which appear only once. The sample comes from a study of STAT5B mutations in CD4+ large granular lymphocyte leukemia. The length of the CDR3 is 16 residues. CDR1 is LNHDA, CDR2 SQIVND, per germline (reference sequence). Trimming shortened V by 3 bases and J by 0 bases, and 13 bases separated the two germline ends. Findings and caveats of the study: CD4-sorted patient repertoires seemed more clonal than healthy CD4+ repertoires. Higher CD4+ than CD8+ T-LGLL clonality might reflect small sample size. Main leukemic clonotypes were patient-specific, but approximately 27% appeared at low frequency elsewhere.

The rearrangement joins TRBV19 to TRBJ2-3, with D perhaps TRBD2 (5 bases). The sample was CD4+ T cells from blood buffy coats. The sequence derives from a human donor in good health. The CDR3 sequence is CASSITGNPSTDTQYF. The DNA of the CDR3 is TGTGCCAGTAGTATTACCGGGAATCCAAGCACAGATACGCAGTATTTT. The whole variable domain, filled in from reference TRBV19 and TRBJ2-3, reads DGGITQSPKYLFRKEGQNVTLSCEQNLNHDAMYWYRQDPGQGLRLIYYSQIVNDFQKGDIAEGYSVSREKKESFPLTVTSAQKNPTAFYLCASSITGNPSTDTQYFGPGTRLTVL.